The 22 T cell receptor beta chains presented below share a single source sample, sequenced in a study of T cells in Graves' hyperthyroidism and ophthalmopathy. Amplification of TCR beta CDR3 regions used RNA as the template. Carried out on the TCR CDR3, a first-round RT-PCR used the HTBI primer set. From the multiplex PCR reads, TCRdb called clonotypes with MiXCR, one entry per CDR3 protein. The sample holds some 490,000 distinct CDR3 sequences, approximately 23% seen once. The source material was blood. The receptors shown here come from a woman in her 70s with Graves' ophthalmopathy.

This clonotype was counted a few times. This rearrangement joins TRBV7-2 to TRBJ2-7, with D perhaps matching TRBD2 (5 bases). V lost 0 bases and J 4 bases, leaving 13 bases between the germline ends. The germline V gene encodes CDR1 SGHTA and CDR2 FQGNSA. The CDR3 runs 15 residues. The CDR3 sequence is CASSLASDRGYEQYF. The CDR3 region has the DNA TGTGCCAGCAGCTTAGCGTCAGACCGGGGATACGAGCAGTACTTC. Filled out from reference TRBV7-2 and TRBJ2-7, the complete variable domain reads GAGVSQSPSNKVTEKGKDVELRCDPISGHTALYWYRQSLGQGLEFLIYFQGNSAPDKSGLPSDRFSAERTGGSVSTLTIQRTQQEDSAVYLCASSLASDRGYEQYFGPGTRLTVT.

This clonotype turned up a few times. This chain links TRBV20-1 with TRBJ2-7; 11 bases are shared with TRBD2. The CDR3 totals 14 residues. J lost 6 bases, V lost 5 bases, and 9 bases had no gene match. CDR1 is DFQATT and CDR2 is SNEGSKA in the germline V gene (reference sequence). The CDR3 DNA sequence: TGCAGTGCTGGAAAAACTAGCGGGAGCACCGAGCAGTACTTC. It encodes CSAGKTSGSTEQYF.

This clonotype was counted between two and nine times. CDR3 loop: CAWSGGNPVETQYF. DNA of the CDR3: TGTGCCTGGAGCGGGGGTAACCCGGTGGAGACCCAGTACTTC. This sequence joins TRBV30 and TRBJ2-5, with D possibly being TRBD2 (6 bases). Germline loops: CDR1 GTSNPN, CDR2 SVGIG (reference sequence). The V end was cut by 3 bases, the J end by 5 bases, with 16 bases between. CDR3 length equals 14 residues.

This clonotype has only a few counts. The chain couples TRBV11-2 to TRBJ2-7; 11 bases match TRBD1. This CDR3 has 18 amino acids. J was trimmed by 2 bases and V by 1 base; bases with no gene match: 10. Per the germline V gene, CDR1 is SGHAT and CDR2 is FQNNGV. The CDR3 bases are TGTGCCAGCAGCTTAGGAAGGGGGGACAGGGGGTTCACCTACGAGCAGTACTTC. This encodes CASSLGRGDRGFTYEQYF.

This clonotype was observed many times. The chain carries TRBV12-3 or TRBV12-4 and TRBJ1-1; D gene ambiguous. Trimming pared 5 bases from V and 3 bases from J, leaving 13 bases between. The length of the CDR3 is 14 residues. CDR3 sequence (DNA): TGTGCCAGCAGTGAGTTGGAGGGCTACACTGAAGCTTTCTTT. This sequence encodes CASSELEGYTEAFF.

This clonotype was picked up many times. In DNA form, the CDR3 reads TGTGCCAGCAGCCAAGGGGTCGGACAAGAGACCCAGTACTTC. Translated, it gives CASSQGVGQETQYF. The chain has TRBV3-1 and TRBJ2-5; no clear D. Trimming left V 1 base short and J 2 bases short, with 8 bases between. The length of the CDR3 is 14 residues. Germline values: CDR1 LGHDT, CDR2 YNNKEL (reference sequence).

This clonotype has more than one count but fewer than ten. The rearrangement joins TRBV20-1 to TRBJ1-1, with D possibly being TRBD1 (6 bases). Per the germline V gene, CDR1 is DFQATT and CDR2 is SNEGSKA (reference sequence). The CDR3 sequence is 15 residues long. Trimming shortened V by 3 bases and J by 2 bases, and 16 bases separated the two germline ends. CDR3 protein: CSARAGTPSNTEAFF. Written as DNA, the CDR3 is TGCAGTGCTAGGGCTGGGACACCATCAAACACTGAAGCTTTCTTT.

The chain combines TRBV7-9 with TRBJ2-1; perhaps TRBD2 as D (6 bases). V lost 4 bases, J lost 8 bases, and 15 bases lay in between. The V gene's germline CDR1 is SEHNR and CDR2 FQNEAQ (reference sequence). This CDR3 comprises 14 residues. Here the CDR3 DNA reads TGTGCCAGCAGCTCATCTGCCAGGAGGGATGAGCAGTTCTTC. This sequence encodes CASSSSARRDEQFF.

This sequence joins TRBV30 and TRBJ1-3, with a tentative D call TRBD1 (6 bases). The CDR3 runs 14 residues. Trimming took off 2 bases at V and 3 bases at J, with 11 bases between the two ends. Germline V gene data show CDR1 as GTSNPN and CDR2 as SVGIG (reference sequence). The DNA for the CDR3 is TGTGCCTGGAGTAGGGGGTCAGATGGAAACACCATATATTTT. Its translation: CAWSRGSDGNTIYF.

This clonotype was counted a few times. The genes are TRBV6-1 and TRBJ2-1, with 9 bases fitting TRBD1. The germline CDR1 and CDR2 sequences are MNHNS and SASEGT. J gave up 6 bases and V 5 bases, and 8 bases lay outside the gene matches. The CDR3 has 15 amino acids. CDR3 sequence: CASSRDRGAINEQFF. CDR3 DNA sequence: TGTGCCAGCAGTCGAGACAGGGGGGCGATCAATGAGCAGTTCTTC.

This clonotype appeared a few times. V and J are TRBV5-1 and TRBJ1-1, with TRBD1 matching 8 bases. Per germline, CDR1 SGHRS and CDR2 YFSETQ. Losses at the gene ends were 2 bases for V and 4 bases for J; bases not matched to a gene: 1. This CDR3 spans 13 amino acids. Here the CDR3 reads CASSFQGATEAFF. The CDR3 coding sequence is TGCGCCAGCAGCTTCCAGGGGGCCACTGAAGCTTTCTTT.

Here the CDR3 DNA reads TGTGCCAGCAGTTTAAGGGGCCGGGATGAGCAGTTCTTC. Its protein product is CASSLRGRDEQFF. The rearrangement joins TRBV12-3 or TRBV12-4 to TRBJ2-1, with a possible D match to TRBD1 (5 bases). The CDR3 loop spans 13 amino acids. V was pared by 2 bases and J by 8 bases, with 10 bases between.

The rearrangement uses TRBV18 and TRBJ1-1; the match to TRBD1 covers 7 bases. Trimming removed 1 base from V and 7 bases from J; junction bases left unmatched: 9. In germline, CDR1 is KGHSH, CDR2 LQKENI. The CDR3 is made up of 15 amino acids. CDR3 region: CASSPQRQGGNEAFF. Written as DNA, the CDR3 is TGTGCCAGCTCACCACAAAGACAGGGAGGGAATGAAGCTTTCTTT.

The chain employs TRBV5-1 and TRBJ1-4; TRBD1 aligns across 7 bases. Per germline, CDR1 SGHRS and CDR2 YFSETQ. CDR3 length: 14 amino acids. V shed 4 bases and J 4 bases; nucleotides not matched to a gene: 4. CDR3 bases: TGCGCCAGCAGCGGGGGACAGAATAATGAAAAACTGTTTTTT. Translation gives CASSGGQNNEKLFF.

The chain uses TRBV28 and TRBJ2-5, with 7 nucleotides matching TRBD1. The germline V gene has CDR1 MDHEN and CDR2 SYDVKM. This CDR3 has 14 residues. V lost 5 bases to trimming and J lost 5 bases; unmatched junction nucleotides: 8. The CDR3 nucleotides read TGTGCCAGCAGTATAGGGGGCTGGAGGGAGACCCAGTACTTC. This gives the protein CASSIGGWRETQYF.

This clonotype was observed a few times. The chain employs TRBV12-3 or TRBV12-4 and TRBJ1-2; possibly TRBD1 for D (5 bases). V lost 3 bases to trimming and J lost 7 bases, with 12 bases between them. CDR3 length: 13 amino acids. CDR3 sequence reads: CASSFRGKGGYTF. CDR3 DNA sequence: TGTGCCAGCAGTTTTAGGGGTAAGGGTGGCTACACCTTC.

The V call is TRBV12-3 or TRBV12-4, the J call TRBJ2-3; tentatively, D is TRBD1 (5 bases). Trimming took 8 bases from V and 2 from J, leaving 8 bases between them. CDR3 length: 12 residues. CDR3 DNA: TGTGCCAGCGTAGGGGCCACAGATACGCAGTATTTT. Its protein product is CASVGATDTQYF.

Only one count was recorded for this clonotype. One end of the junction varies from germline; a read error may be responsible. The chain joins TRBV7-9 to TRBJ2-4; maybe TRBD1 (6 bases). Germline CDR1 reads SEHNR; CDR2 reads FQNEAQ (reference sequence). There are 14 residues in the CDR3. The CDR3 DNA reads TGCGCCAGCAGCCAAGGAAACAGGGAGAACATTCAGTACTTC. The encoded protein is CASSQGNRENIQYF.

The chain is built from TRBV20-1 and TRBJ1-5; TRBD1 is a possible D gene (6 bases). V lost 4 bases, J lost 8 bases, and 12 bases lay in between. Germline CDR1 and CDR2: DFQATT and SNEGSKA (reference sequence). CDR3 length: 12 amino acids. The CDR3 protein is CSATGGAEPQHF. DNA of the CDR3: TGCAGTGCTACTGGGGGGGCAGAGCCCCAGCATTTT.

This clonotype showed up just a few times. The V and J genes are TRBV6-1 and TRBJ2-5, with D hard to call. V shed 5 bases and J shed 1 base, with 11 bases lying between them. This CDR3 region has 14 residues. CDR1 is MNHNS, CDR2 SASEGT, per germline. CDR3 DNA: TGTGCCAGCAGTTCCCGGGCCCCCCAAGAGACCCAGTACTTC. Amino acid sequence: CASSSRAPQETQYF.

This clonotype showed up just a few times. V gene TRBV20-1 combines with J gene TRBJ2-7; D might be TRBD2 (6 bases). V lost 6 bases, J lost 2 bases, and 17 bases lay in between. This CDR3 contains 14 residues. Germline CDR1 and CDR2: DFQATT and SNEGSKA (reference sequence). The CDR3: CSARSSGSTYEQYF. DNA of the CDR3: TGCAGTGCCCGGTCCTCCGGGAGTACCTACGAGCAGTACTTC.

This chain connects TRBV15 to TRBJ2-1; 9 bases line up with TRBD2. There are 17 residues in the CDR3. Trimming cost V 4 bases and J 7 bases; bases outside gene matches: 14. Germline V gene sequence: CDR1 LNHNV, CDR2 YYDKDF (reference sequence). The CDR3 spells CATSTQRRASGINEQFF. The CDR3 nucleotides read TGTGCCACCAGCACCCAACGGAGGGCTAGCGGGATAAATGAGCAGTTCTTC.